These T cell receptor beta chains were read from a single sample in a study of T-cell memory formation after mild COVID-19. Each CDR3 protein is one row after TCRdb ran MiXCR on the 5' RACE reads. The data hold hundreds of thousands of distinct CDR3 sequences, with 25% to 30% observed a single time. The sequencing input was PBMCs or a T cell subset sorted from them (not recorded which). The receptors come from an adult woman who had mild COVID-19 (a few samples of this study predate the infection). Cell type and time point are not known. Each CDR3 is given with its conserved first and last residue. D genes are given only for firm matches. Clone size, where shown, is once, few, many, or a class for clones that have expanded.

v_call	j_call	clone_size	d_call	cdr3_length	cdr3_aa	cdr3_nt
TRBV6-5	TRBJ2-1	few	TRBD2	14	CASIQREGYNEQFF	TGTGCCAGCATTCAGCGGGAGGGATACAATGAGCAGTTCTTC
TRBV7-9	TRBJ2-1	.	TRBD2	12	CASSLTSDEQFF	TGTGCCAGCAGCCTCACTAGCGATGAGCAGTTCTTC
TRBV14	TRBJ1-2	.	.	14	CASSPSLGIRGYTF	TGTGCCAGCAGCCCAAGTTTGGGGATTCGAGGCTACACCTTC
TRBV29-1	TRBJ2-4	few	.	15	CSVAQDYLAKNIQYF	TGCAGCGTTGCACAAGACTACTTAGCCAAAAACATTCAGTACTTC
TRBV2	TRBJ2-5	.	.	14	CASSEDRVGETQYF	TGTGCCAGCAGTGAAGACAGGGTGGGAGAGACCCAGTACTTC
TRBV10-3	TRBJ2-3	.	.	14	CAISESEGTDTQYF	TGTGCCATCAGTGAGTCGGAGGGGACAGATACGCAGTATTTT
TRBV5-1	TRBJ2-7	.	.	13	CASSSRDKYEQYF	TGCGCCAGCAGCTCGCGGGACAAATACGAGCAGTACTTC
TRBV18	TRBJ1-1	many	TRBD1	13	CASSPTGDTEAFF	TGTGCCAGCTCGCCTACAGGGGACACTGAAGCTTTCTTT
TRBV19	TRBJ2-1	.	.	14	CASSSSYSYNEQFF	TGTGCCAGTAGTAGTAGTTACTCCTACAATGAGCAGTTCTTC
TRBV27	TRBJ1-5	.	TRBD1	16	CASSEIRTGRYQPQHF	TGTGCCAGCAGTGAAATCCGGACAGGGCGGTATCAGCCCCAGCATTTT
TRBV30	TRBJ1-2	few	.	13	CAWSDFRVYGYTF	TGTGCCTGGAGTGATTTCAGGGTCTATGGCTACACCTTC
TRBV5-1	TRBJ2-7	many	TRBD2	12	CASSFTGGEQYF	TGCGCCAGCAGCTTTACGGGAGGCGAGCAGTACTTC
TRBV12-3/TRBV12-4	TRBJ2-2	.	TRBD1	16	CASPREGAPGTGELFF	TGTGCCAGCCCTCGCGAGGGGGCGCCGGGCACCGGGGAGCTGTTTTTT
TRBV7-3	TRBJ2-1	few	TRBD2	15	CASSLLAGGLNEQFF	TGTGCCAGCAGCTTACTAGCGGGGGGGCTCAATGAGCAGTTCTTC
TRBV5-6	TRBJ1-2	.	TRBD1	16	CASSLPGTGGYYGYTF	TGTGCCAGCAGCCTACCCGGGACAGGGGGGTACTATGGCTACACCTTC
TRBV12-3/TRBV12-4	TRBJ1-2	few	.	14	CASSFSGLDYGYTF	TGTGCCAGCAGTTTTTCGGGATTAGACTATGGCTACACCTTC
TRBV20-1	TRBJ2-5	.	.	11	CSASATGPINF	TGCAGTGCTAGTGCGACTGGACCCATTAACTTC
TRBV13	TRBJ2-1	.	TRBD2	16	CASSPGGSGQVNEQFF	TGTGCCAGCAGCCCAGGCGGTAGCGGGCAAGTAAATGAGCAGTTCTTC
TRBV28	TRBJ1-4	few	.	14	CASTLGAVNEKLFF	TGTGCCAGCACCCTTGGGGCAGTTAATGAAAAACTGTTTTTT
TRBV29-1	TRBJ1-1	.	.	11	CSPTHGAEAFF	TGCAGCCCGACCCATGGGGCGGAAGCTTTCTTT
TRBV20-1	TRBJ2-1	few	TRBD1	15	CSATSGTGSYNEQFF	TGCAGTGCTACCTCCGGGACAGGGTCCTACAATGAGCAGTTCTTC
TRBV11-2	TRBJ2-1	few	.	11	CASSSVAGQFF	TGTGCCAGCAGCTCCGTAGCAGGGCAGTTCTTC
TRBV7-2	TRBJ1-4	few	.	13	CASSLARGEKLFF	TGTGCCAGCAGCTTAGCGAGGGGTGAAAAACTGTTTTTT
TRBV25-1	TRBJ2-7	few	.	15	CASSESRGVGYEQYF	TGTGCCAGCAGTGAATCGAGAGGGGTAGGTTACGAGCAGTACTTC
TRBV12-3/TRBV12-4	TRBJ2-6	few	TRBD2	18	CASTPTSGGKSGANVLTF	TGTGCCAGCACCCCGACTAGCGGGGGGAAGTCTGGGGCCAACGTCCTGACTTTC
TRBV7-9	TRBJ1-3	few	.	14	CASSFKGSGNTIYF	TGTGCCAGCAGCTTTAAGGGGTCTGGAAACACCATATATTTT
TRBV30	TRBJ2-3	.	TRBD2	14	CAWTASGRTDTQYF	TGTGCCTGGACTGCTAGCGGTCGGACAGATACGCAGTATTTT